These 21 T cell receptor beta chains were sequenced from one sample in a study of cytomegalovirus exposure and HLA in healthy donors. Researchers ran the PCR with 60 Vbeta and 13 Jbeta primers. Using immunoSEQ multiplex PCR, the repertoire was profiled, and TCRdb retains in-frame clones only, with some absent. The sample has approximately 180,000 clones; less than 90% are singletons. Sequenced input: PBMCs. Source of these receptors: a girl under three years old in good health and CMV-seronegative.

The rearrangement uses TRBV5-1 and TRBJ2-3, with D unclear. This CDR3 has 13 residues. The germline V and J ends were trimmed by 4 bases and 2 bases, with 8 bases remaining between them. The V gene's germline CDR1 is SGHRS and CDR2 YFSETQ. The DNA for the CDR3 is TGCGCCAGCAGCGGCAGTCTCACAGATACGCAGTATTTT. Translation gives CASSGSLTDTQYF.

V usage is TRBV6-5 and J usage is TRBJ2-7, with a weak D call TRBD2 (6 bases). Germline assignment: CDR1 MNHEY and CDR2 SVGAGI. This CDR3 is 15 amino acids long. The ends were cut back, 1 base at V and 3 bases at J, with 13 bases in the middle. CDR3 in amino acids: CASSYWSGGDYEQYF. CDR3 bases: TGTGCCAGCAGTTACTGGTCAGGAGGGGACTACGAGCAGTACTTC.

The chain links TRBV27 to TRBJ2-7; possible D gene TRBD1, 6 bases. Trimming stripped 4 bases from V and 6 bases from J, with 16 bases between. This CDR3 contains 14 residues. Per the germline V gene, CDR1 is MNHEY and CDR2 is SMNVEV (reference sequence). The CDR3 bases are TGTGCCAGCAGTTCGACGCCGGGACAACGCGAGCAGTACTTC. This codes for CASSSTPGQREQYF.

The chain has TRBV6-5 and TRBJ2-1; TRBD1 might be the D (6 bases). Germline CDR1 and CDR2: MNHEY and SVGAGI. V was pared by 2 bases and J by 6 bases, with 14 bases between. The CDR3 totals 15 residues. As DNA, the CDR3 is TGTGCCAGCAGTTACCGCCCGACAGGTTTCAATGAGCAGTTCTTC. Protein product: CASSYRPTGFNEQFF.

The chain carries TRBV7-9 and TRBJ1-5; D is perhaps TRBD1 (6 bases). The V end was cut by 6 bases, the J end by 0 bases, with 9 bases between. Germline lookup yields CDR1 SEHNR and CDR2 FQNEAQ (reference sequence). The CDR3 sequence is 14 residues long. CDR3 coding DNA: TGTGCCAGCAGTCAACAGGGTAGCAATCAGCCCCAGCATTTT. Residues: CASSQQGSNQPQHF.

This chain connects TRBV5-4 to TRBJ1-1; the D gene is possibly TRBD1 (5 bases). V lost 2 bases to trimming and J lost 1 base, with 12 bases between them. The CDR3 runs to 15 residues. Per germline, CDR1 SGHNT and CDR2 YYREEE (reference sequence). DNA of the CDR3: TGTGCCAGCAGCTTTCGTCAAGGACAGAACACTGAAGCTTTCTTT. This encodes CASSFRQGQNTEAFF.

The genes are TRBV7-6 and TRBJ2-1; TRBD2 matches 7 bases. CDR1 SGHVS and CDR2 FNYEAQ come from the germline V gene. CDR3 length equals 18 residues. V was pared by 5 bases and J by 4 bases, with 17 bases of the junction left unmatched. DNA of the CDR3: TGTGCCAGCAGCCCTTCTGCGGGTAGCGGGTATTATTACAATGAGCAGTTCTTC. Translation gives CASSPSAGSGYYYNEQFF. Combining the CDR3 with reference TRBV7-6 and TRBJ2-1 gives the whole variable domain GAGVSQSPRYKVTKRGQDVALRCDPISGHVSLYWYRQALGQGPEFLTYFNYEAQQDKSGLPNDRFSAERPEGSISTLTIQRTEQRDSAMYRCASSPSAGSGYYYNEQFFGPGTRLTVL.

This chain connects TRBV7-6 to TRBJ2-1; D call uncertain. V lost 2 bases and J lost 0, with 8 bases in between. CDR1 and CDR2 from the germline V gene are SGHVS and FNYEAQ. This CDR3 has 15 amino acids. This CDR3 is CASSLRLSSYNEQFF. For the CDR3, the DNA is TGTGCCAGCAGCTTACGTCTGAGCTCCTACAATGAGCAGTTCTTC.

The CDR3 loop reads CSVEETTSGVWETQYF. The CDR3, as DNA: TGCAGCGTTGAAGAGACGACTAGCGGGGTCTGGGAGACCCAGTACTTC. This chain uses TRBV29-1 with TRBJ2-5; TRBD2 agrees at 11 bases. The CDR3 spans 16 residues. V was pared by 0 bases and J by 5 bases, with 8 bases of the junction left unmatched. Germline CDR1 and CDR2: SQVTM and ANQGSEA.

This chain uses TRBV5-1 with TRBJ1-2; TRBD1 might be the D (6 bases). Germline CDR1 and CDR2: SGHRS and YFSETQ. V lost 2 bases, J lost 0 bases, and 8 bases lay in between. This CDR3 region has 14 residues. The CDR3 DNA follows: TGCGCCAGCAGCTTTGACAGGTCTAACTATGGCTACACCTTC. This translates into CASSFDRSNYGYTF.

This clone was observed a handful of times. The CDR3 spells CASSLPPLAGGRNEQFF. The CDR3 DNA is TGTGCCAGCAGTTTACCCCCACTAGCGGGAGGGCGCAATGAGCAGTTCTTC. The gene calls are TRBV27 and TRBJ2-1; 13 bases align to TRBD2. Germline assignment: CDR1 MNHEY and CDR2 SMNVEV (reference sequence). The CDR3 runs to 17 residues. Trimming cost V 2 bases and J 6 bases; bases outside gene matches: 7.

V and J are TRBV7-6 and TRBJ2-7; D perhaps matches TRBD1 (6 bases). Germline CDR1 reads SGHVS; CDR2 reads FNYEAQ. The V end lost 1 base, the J end lost 6 bases, and 10 bases lay between the germline ends. This CDR3 region has 13 residues. CDR3 DNA: TGTGCCAGCAGCTTAGGAGGGGGAGTCGAGCAGTACTTC. Translation gives CASSLGGGVEQYF.

This chain connects TRBV30 to TRBJ1-1; D gene ambiguous. CDR1 is GTSNPN, CDR2 SVGIG, per germline (reference sequence). The CDR3 consists of 13 residues. Trimming stripped 0 bases from V and 4 bases from J, with 9 bases between. The CDR3, as DNA: TGTGCCTGGAGTGTTCAGGCGTCCACTGAAGCTTTCTTT. Translating gives CAWSVQASTEAFF.

J is TRBJ2-7 and V is TRBV6-5; 9 positions match TRBD2. The CDR3 totals 15 residues. The V gene's germline CDR1 is MNHEY and CDR2 SVGAGI. V was clipped by 4 bases and J by 4 bases; unmatched bases: 8. Here the CDR3 DNA reads TGTGCCAGCAGTTCCCTCTCTAGCGGGGTATACGAGCAGTACTTC. Amino acid sequence: CASSSLSSGVYEQYF.

This rearrangement joins TRBV10-1 to TRBJ2-1; 15 positions match TRBD2. Germline CDR1 reads WNHNN; CDR2 reads SYGVQD (reference sequence). Losses at the gene ends were 4 bases for V and 3 bases for J; bases not matched to a gene: 4. The CDR3 extends over 17 amino acids. The CDR3 DNA sequence: TGCGCCAGCAGTGGTGGGACTAGCGGGGGGTACTACAATGAGCAGTTCTTC. Its protein is CASSGGTSGGYYNEQFF.

V usage is TRBV5-3 and J usage is TRBJ2-1; 8 bases are a match to TRBD1. TRBV5-3 qualifies as an ORF whose function is uncertain. CDR3 length equals 16 residues. J lost 4 bases, V lost 3 bases, and 9 bases had no gene match. The CDR3 nucleotides read TGTGCCAGAAGCTGTAATCAGGGGGCGCGGTACAATGAGCAGTTCTTC. It yields the protein CARSCNQGARYNEQFF.

Only one count was recorded for this clone. The rearrangement uses TRBV5-4 and TRBJ1-1; D not certain. The germline V gene encodes CDR1 SGHNT and CDR2 YYREEE (reference sequence). The CDR3 extends over 14 amino acids. Deletions cut 0 bases from V and 1 base from J, with 7 bases between. In DNA form, the CDR3 reads TGTGCCAGCAGCTTGGGGCCAGGGAACACTGAAGCTTTCTTT. This codes for CASSLGPGNTEAFF.

The V and J genes are TRBV6-5 and TRBJ2-5, with TRBD2 identical over 11 bases. Germline loops: CDR1 MNHEY, CDR2 SVGAGI. J was trimmed by 2 bases and V by 2 bases; bases with no gene match: 4. The CDR3 is 16 amino acids. The CDR3 nucleotides are TGTGCCAGCAGTTACAGCGTAGCGGGGGGGCAAGAGACCCAGTACTTC. Its protein product is CASSYSVAGGQETQYF.

This clone was detected only once. V gene TRBV19 combines with J gene TRBJ1-2; 7 bases map to TRBD1. This CDR3 contains 15 residues. The V gene end was trimmed by 3 bases and the J gene end by 2 bases; junction bases not matched to a gene: 6. Germline values: CDR1 LNHDA, CDR2 SQIVND (reference sequence). The DNA for the CDR3 is TGTGCCAGTAGTATCGTGGACAGGTTCAACTATGGCTACACCTTC. Translated: CASSIVDRFNYGYTF.

This chain joins TRBV5-1 and TRBJ2-5; 11 bases agree with TRBD2. Germline trimming cut 2 bases from V and 3 bases from J; bases unmatched to any gene: 0. Germline V gene sequence: CDR1 SGHRS, CDR2 YFSETQ. This CDR3 is 14 amino acids long. The CDR3 nucleotides read TGCGCCAGCAGCTTACTAGCGGGAGAAGAGACCCAGTACTTC. Translating gives CASSLLAGEETQYF.

This clone was seen only once. The chain couples TRBV7-3 to TRBJ2-1; D not resolved. Between the trimmed V and J ends, which lost 5 bases and 5 bases, there was a span of 10 bases. The germline CDR1 and CDR2 sequences are SGHTA and FQGTGA. CDR3 length: 13 amino acids. Written as DNA, the CDR3 is TGTGCCAGCAGCCTCCGGCTAGACAATGAGCAGTTCTTC. The encoded protein is CASSLRLDNEQFF. Combining the CDR3 with reference TRBV7-3 and TRBJ2-1 gives the whole variable domain GAGVSQTPSNKVTEKGKYVELRCDPISGHTALYWYRQSLGQGPEFLIYFQGTGAADDSGLPNDRFFAVRPEGSVSTLKIQRTERGDSAVYLCASSLRLDNEQFFGPGTRLTVL.